This is a list of T cell receptor beta chains from one sample in a study of T cell repertoires in cytomegalovirus infection. Via MiXCR, TCRdb re-called the reads, giving one row per CDR3 protein. The sample records roughly 180,000 distinct CDR3 sequences, about a sixth being singletons. The sample taken for sequencing was CD8+ T cells from PBMCs. These receptors originate from a human donor in good health (CMV status not recorded). Some clones in this sample may be carry-over from other donors' samples. CDR3s include the opening cysteine and the closing phenylalanine or tryptophan. The D gene is left open where the match is weak. Size tells how often a clone was seen (once, few, many) or the class of an expanded clone, and some rows leave it out.

TRBJ2-7 | TRBV5-1 | TRBD2 | few | CASSWEGRPEQYF | TGCGCCAGCTCCTGGGAGGGGCGTCCCGAGCAGTACTTC
TRBJ1-1 | TRBV6-2/TRBV6-3 | NA | NA | CASSYSLLNTEAFF | TGTGCCAGCAGTTACTCGCTCCTGAACACTGAAGCTTTCTTT
TRBJ2-7 | TRBV28 | TRBD1 | few | CASSPPRDRYEQYF | TGTGCCAGCAGTCCCCCCCGGGACAGGTACGAGCAGTACTTC
TRBJ2-5 | TRBV9 | NA | NA | CASSVELKETQYF | TGTGCCAGCAGCGTAGAGTTGAAAGAGACCCAGTACTTC
TRBJ1-2 | TRBV12-3/TRBV12-4 | NA | NA | CASLGRSVGYTF | TGTGCCAGCCTCGGACGCTCCGTCGGCTACACCTTC
TRBJ2-1 | TRBV2 | NA | NA | CASSEVTLYNEQFF | TGTGCCAGCAGTGAGGTAACACTTTACAATGAGCAGTTCTTC
TRBJ1-5 | TRBV7-2 | TRBD1 | few | CASSSRDRDQPQHF | TGTGCCAGCAGCTCCCGGGACAGGGATCAGCCCCAGCATTTT
TRBJ2-5 | TRBV5-5 | NA | few | CASSLEWTTKETQYF | TGTGCCAGCAGCTTGGAATGGACAACCAAAGAGACCCAGTACTTC
TRBJ1-2 | TRBV7-2 | NA | few | CASSLTAYGYTF | TGTGCCAGCAGCTTGACAGCCTATGGCTACACCTTC
TRBJ2-7 | TRBV4-2 | NA | few | CASSQILAYEQYF | TGTGCCAGCAGCCAAATACTAGCCTACGAGCAGTACTTC
TRBJ2-7 | TRBV29-1 | NA | NA | CSAVGRAGEQYF | TGCAGCGCCGTGGGCAGGGCGGGCGAGCAGTACTTC
TRBJ1-1 | TRBV14 | NA | few | CASRGRAGDTEAFF | TGTGCCAGCAGAGGCCGAGCAGGGGACACTGAAGCTTTCTTT
TRBJ1-2 | TRBV6-5 | NA | many | CASSYVGGGYTF | TGTGCCAGCAGTTACGTCGGAGGTGGCTACACCTTC
TRBJ2-7 | TRBV7-9 | NA | many | CASSFRTTYEQYF | TGTGCCAGCAGCTTTAGGACTACCTACGAGCAGTACTTC
TRBJ2-3 | TRBV7-9 | NA | few | CASSLIGSTDTQYF | TGTGCCAGCAGCTTAATTGGGAGCACAGATACGCAGTATTTT
TRBJ2-7 | TRBV7-9 | NA | few | CASSSDRLTYEQYF | TGTGCCAGCAGCTCCGACAGGTTAACCTACGAGCAGTACTTC
TRBJ1-1 | TRBV7-4 | NA | NA | CASSSRDTEAFF | TGTGCCAGCAGCTCCCGGGACACTGAAGCTTTCTTT
TRBJ1-6 | TRBV14 | NA | few | CASSPLSGLDSPLHF | TGTGCCAGCAGCCCTTTATCAGGGTTGGATTCACCCCTCCACTTT
TRBJ1-2 | TRBV6-2/TRBV6-3 | NA | many | CASSSYVPLGYTF | TGTGCCAGCAGTTCCTACGTCCCCCTTGGCTACACCTTC
TRBJ2-3 | TRBV7-8 | NA | many | CASSLPSPGDTDTQYF | TGTGCCAGCAGCTTACCCAGCCCTGGAGACACAGATACGCAGTATTTT
TRBJ1-1 | TRBV4-3 | NA | NA | CASSPSFNMNTEAFF | TGCGCCAGCAGCCCATCCTTTAATATGAACACTGAAGCTTTCTTT
TRBJ2-7 | TRBV12-3/TRBV12-4 | TRBD1 | NA | CASSPVSAGGSLKYEQYF | TGTGCCAGCAGCCCTGTCTCTGCAGGGGGCTCTCTCAAGTACGAGCAGTACTTC
TRBJ2-6 | TRBV20-1 | NA | NA | CSASPGSGANVLTF | TGCAGTGCCTCACCAGGCTCTGGGGCCAACGTCCTGACTTTC
TRBJ1-6 | TRBV7-8 | TRBD1 | NA | CASSSGTEYNSPLHF | TGTGCCAGCAGCTCTGGGACAGAGTATAATTCACCCCTCCACTTT
TRBJ1-6 | TRBV2 | NA | NA | CASSGNRVYNSPLHF | TGTGCCAGCAGTGGTAACAGAGTATATAATTCACCCCTCCACTTT
TRBJ2-2 | TRBV20-1 | TRBD1 | NA | CSARAVDRGGPGELFF | TGCAGTGCTAGAGCTGTAGACAGGGGAGGACCCGGGGAGCTGTTTTTT
TRBJ2-1 | TRBV12-3/TRBV12-4 | TRBD2 | NA | CASSFLAGANNEQFF | TGTGCCAGCAGTTTCCTAGCGGGGGCCAACAATGAGCAGTTCTTC